Listed below are T cell receptor beta chains from one sample, sequenced in a study of T cell changes during pregnancy in multiple sclerosis. The method was immunoSEQ multiplex PCR; TCRdb's version includes in-frame clones alone and lacks a portion of them. The data hold 32,000 or so clones, with roughly 87% observed a single time. The sequences come from CD8+ T cells from peripheral blood mononuclear cells, collected in the second trimester of pregnancy. These TCRs come from a female donor with multiple sclerosis, enrolled in a pregnancy study. The CDR3 runs from the conserved cysteine through the conserved F or W. Fields, in order: D gene, V gene, clone size, J gene, CDR3 protein, CDR3 DNA. A D gene is named only where the DNA matches it firmly. Clone size, where shown, is once, few, many, or a class for clones that have expanded.

D gene: TRBD1; V gene: TRBV2; clone size: .; J gene: TRBJ2-3; CDR3 protein: CASSPDRGSTDTQYF; CDR3 DNA: TGTGCCAGCAGTCCAGACAGGGGAAGCACAGATACGCAGTATTTT
D gene: .; V gene: TRBV5-6; clone size: .; J gene: TRBJ2-1; CDR3 protein: CASVQADASSYNEQFF; CDR3 DNA: TGTGCCAGCGTTCAAGCCGACGCTAGCTCCTACAATGAGCAGTTCTTC
D gene: TRBD2; V gene: TRBV19; clone size: few; J gene: TRBJ2-7; CDR3 protein: CASSIAARTRVAEQYF; CDR3 DNA: TGTGCCAGTAGTATAGCGGCCCGGACTAGGGTCGCCGAGCAGTACTTC
D gene: .; V gene: TRBV6-5; clone size: .; J gene: TRBJ2-2; CDR3 protein: CASSYGSADTGELFF; CDR3 DNA: TGTGCCAGCAGTTACGGATCGGCGGACACCGGGGAGCTGTTTTTT
D gene: TRBD2; V gene: TRBV7-2; clone size: .; J gene: TRBJ2-2; CDR3 protein: CASSSLAGGGGELFF; CDR3 DNA: TGTGCCAGCAGCTCCCTAGCGGGGGGTGGCGGGGAGCTGTTTTTT
D gene: .; V gene: TRBV29-1; clone size: .; J gene: TRBJ2-1; CDR3 protein: CSVEGHYNEQFF; CDR3 DNA: TGCAGCGTTGAAGGACACTACAATGAGCAGTTCTTC
D gene: .; V gene: TRBV28; clone size: .; J gene: TRBJ1-5; CDR3 protein: CASALGGRQPQHF; CDR3 DNA: TGTGCCAGCGCCCTCGGGGGGAGACAGCCCCAGCATTTT
D gene: .; V gene: TRBV7-6; clone size: .; J gene: TRBJ2-3; CDR3 protein: CASSLADSSDTQYF; CDR3 DNA: TGTGCCAGCAGCTTAGCGGATAGCTCAGATACGCAGTATTTT
D gene: .; V gene: TRBV27; clone size: .; J gene: TRBJ1-4; CDR3 protein: CASSLLRAVGEKLFF; CDR3 DNA: TGTGCCAGCAGTTTATTGAGGGCGGTTGGTGAAAAACTGTTTTTT
D gene: TRBD2; V gene: TRBV28; clone size: once; J gene: TRBJ2-7; CDR3 protein: CASSFGGGDYEQYF; CDR3 DNA: TGTGCCAGCAGTTTCGGCGGGGGGGACTACGAGCAGTACTTC
D gene: TRBD1; V gene: TRBV30; clone size: .; J gene: TRBJ2-5; CDR3 protein: CAWSQLDRGWETQYF; CDR3 DNA: TGTGCCTGGAGCCAACTTGACAGGGGGTGGGAGACCCAGTACTTC
D gene: .; V gene: TRBV2; clone size: .; J gene: TRBJ1-4; CDR3 protein: CASSPEGQTNEKLFF; CDR3 DNA: TGTGCCAGCAGTCCGGAGGGTCAAACTAATGAAAAACTGTTTTTT
D gene: TRBD2; V gene: TRBV18; clone size: .; J gene: TRBJ2-1; CDR3 protein: CASSLLSGKPFNEQFF; CDR3 DNA: TGTGCCAGCTCACTACTCAGCGGGAAGCCTTTCAATGAGCAGTTCTTC
D gene: .; V gene: TRBV9; clone size: .; J gene: TRBJ1-3; CDR3 protein: CASSDYGSSGNTIYF; CDR3 DNA: TGTGCCAGCAGCGACTACGGTTCCTCTGGAAACACCATATATTTT
D gene: .; V gene: TRBV18; clone size: .; J gene: TRBJ2-1; CDR3 protein: CASSPRGGNEQFF; CDR3 DNA: TGTGCCAGCTCACCAAGAGGAGGGAACGAGCAGTTCTTC